This is a list of T cell receptor beta chains from one sample in a study of cytomegalovirus exposure and HLA in healthy donors. The protocol was immunoSEQ multiplex PCR, while the TCRdb copy is restricted to in-frame clones and leaves out a portion. The sample lists about 160,000 clones, around 77% seen once, with about 1.4% in the top ten. Material: PBMCs. The receptor source for this set is a woman aged 25-40 years in good health and CMV-seronegative. CDR3s include the opening cysteine and the closing phenylalanine or tryptophan. The order of the fields is D gene, clone size, V gene, J gene, CDR3 DNA, CDR3 protein. D genes are given only for firm matches. The size field is filled for only some rows; it gives once, few, many or a size class.

d_gene: TRBD2; abundance: few; v_gene: TRBV6-1; j_gene: TRBJ2-2; CDR3nt: TGTGCCAGCAGTGGCCGAGGCGGGGGGGTTAACACCGGGGAGCTGTTTTTT; CDR3aa: CASSGRGGGVNTGELFF
d_gene: NA; abundance: NA; v_gene: TRBV30; j_gene: TRBJ1-1; CDR3nt: TGTGCCTGGGGAAGACAGGCCAGCACTGAAGCTTTCTTT; CDR3aa: CAWGRQASTEAFF
d_gene: TRBD1; abundance: NA; v_gene: TRBV10-2; j_gene: TRBJ1-1; CDR3nt: TGCGCCAGCAGTGCGGGACAGGGGGCTCCTGAAGCTTTCTTT; CDR3aa: CASSAGQGAPEAFF
d_gene: NA; abundance: NA; v_gene: TRBV6-5; j_gene: TRBJ1-6; CDR3nt: TGTGCCAGCAGTGCTATCCGGGAGGAGAATTCACCCCTCCACTTT; CDR3aa: CASSAIREENSPLHF
d_gene: NA; abundance: few; v_gene: TRBV11-2; j_gene: TRBJ1-2; CDR3nt: TGTGCCAGCAGCTTACGGGGGTATGGCTACACCTTC; CDR3aa: CASSLRGYGYTF
d_gene: TRBD2; abundance: NA; v_gene: TRBV30; j_gene: TRBJ2-1; CDR3nt: TGTGCCTGGAGTAAGAGCGGGGGGAGAAATGAGCAGTTCTTC; CDR3aa: CAWSKSGGRNEQFF
d_gene: TRBD1; abundance: NA; v_gene: TRBV5-1; j_gene: TRBJ1-1; CDR3nt: TGCGCCAGCAGCTCAAGGGGGCGAGGTACTGAAGCTTTCTTT; CDR3aa: CASSSRGRGTEAFF
d_gene: NA; abundance: NA; v_gene: TRBV27; j_gene: TRBJ2-7; CDR3nt: TGTGCCAGCAGTTTACCCCCGGCGGGGCGATCCTACGAGCAGTACTTC; CDR3aa: CASSLPPAGRSYEQYF
d_gene: NA; abundance: NA; v_gene: TRBV7-9; j_gene: TRBJ2-3; CDR3nt: TGTGCCAGCAGCTTAGGGACAGCCACAGATACGCAGTATTTT; CDR3aa: CASSLGTATDTQYF
d_gene: TRBD2; abundance: few; v_gene: TRBV5-1; j_gene: TRBJ2-3; CDR3nt: TGCGCCAGCAGCTTTAGCGGGGGGGCAGATACGCAGTATTTT; CDR3aa: CASSFSGGADTQYF
d_gene: NA; abundance: NA; v_gene: TRBV29-1; j_gene: TRBJ1-1; CDR3nt: TGCAGCGTACCCAATCTCGGGGCTGAAGCTTTCTTT; CDR3aa: CSVPNLGAEAFF
d_gene: NA; abundance: NA; v_gene: TRBV30; j_gene: TRBJ2-3; CDR3nt: TGTGCCTGGACCGTAGGGGGATCGGGCACAGATACGCAGTGTTTT; CDR3aa: CAWTVGGSGTDTQCF
d_gene: NA; abundance: NA; v_gene: TRBV5-1; j_gene: TRBJ1-5; CDR3nt: TGCGCCAGCAGCTTGAGCCCACGTCAGCCCCAGCATTTT; CDR3aa: CASSLSPRQPQHF
d_gene: TRBD1; abundance: NA; v_gene: TRBV10-3; j_gene: TRBJ2-1; CDR3nt: TGTGCCACCATGGGACAGTATCTTAATGAGCAGTTCTTC; CDR3aa: CATMGQYLNEQFF
d_gene: NA; abundance: NA; v_gene: TRBV29-1; j_gene: TRBJ1-5; CDR3nt: TGCAGCGTTGGGGCCGCCAGGAATCAGCCCCAGCATTTT; CDR3aa: CSVGAARNQPQHF
d_gene: TRBD1; abundance: once; v_gene: TRBV18; j_gene: TRBJ1-6; CDR3nt: TGTGCCAGCTCACCCGGACAGGCAAACGCTAATTCACCCCTCCACTTT; CDR3aa: CASSPGQANANSPLHF
d_gene: TRBD2; abundance: NA; v_gene: TRBV27; j_gene: TRBJ2-1; CDR3nt: TGTGCCAGCAGTTCTTGGCTAGCGGGGGGGACCCAGCAGTTCTTC; CDR3aa: CASSSWLAGGTQQFF
d_gene: NA; abundance: NA; v_gene: TRBV7-9; j_gene: TRBJ1-1; CDR3nt: TGTGCCAGCAGCTTTCCGTGGAGAATGAACACTGAAGCTTTCTTT; CDR3aa: CASSFPWRMNTEAFF
d_gene: TRBD1; abundance: NA; v_gene: TRBV28; j_gene: TRBJ1-2; CDR3nt: TGTGCCAGCGTGCAGGCAGGGGGCTCCTATGGCTACACCTTC; CDR3aa: CASVQAGGSYGYTF
d_gene: NA; abundance: NA; v_gene: TRBV6-1; j_gene: TRBJ2-7; CDR3nt: TGTGCCAGCAGTAAAGGGGACACAATCTACGAGCAGTACTTC; CDR3aa: CASSKGDTIYEQYF
d_gene: NA; abundance: NA; v_gene: TRBV19; j_gene: TRBJ1-5; CDR3nt: TGTGCCAGTAGTATCGGCAGGGGTGGCAATCAGCCCCAGCATTTT; CDR3aa: CASSIGRGGNQPQHF
d_gene: NA; abundance: NA; v_gene: TRBV6-6; j_gene: TRBJ1-5; CDR3nt: TGTGCCAGCAGGTCAGACAATAGCAATCAGCCCCAGCATTTT; CDR3aa: CASRSDNSNQPQHF
d_gene: NA; abundance: NA; v_gene: TRBV15; j_gene: TRBJ2-5; CDR3nt: TGTGCCACCAGCAGAGATCAGGGCGTAGGTGAGACCCAGTACTTC; CDR3aa: CATSRDQGVGETQYF
d_gene: NA; abundance: NA; v_gene: TRBV28; j_gene: TRBJ2-1; CDR3nt: TGTGCCAGCAGTTTGGAGGGGATACATGGCAATGAGCAGTTCTTC; CDR3aa: CASSLEGIHGNEQFF
d_gene: NA; abundance: NA; v_gene: TRBV7-9; j_gene: TRBJ2-7; CDR3nt: TGTGCCAGCAGCTTAACAGTTATCGAGCAGTACTTC; CDR3aa: CASSLTVIEQYF
d_gene: NA; abundance: NA; v_gene: TRBV30; j_gene: TRBJ2-1; CDR3nt: TGTGCCTGGAGTGCGGGGGAGTGGCAGTTCTTC; CDR3aa: CAWSAGEWQFF
d_gene: NA; abundance: NA; v_gene: TRBV27; j_gene: TRBJ1-5; CDR3nt: TGTGCCAGCAGTTTAAGGCGGGGCTTCTTGCAGCCCCAGCATTTT; CDR3aa: CASSLRRGFLQPQHF